This TCR beta chain stems from a study of cytomegalovirus exposure and HLA in healthy donors. Overall study results and limits: Generally TCR sequences proved uncommon, though certain public TCRs appeared in numerous donors. The study flagged some 170 TCR beta chains as cytomegalovirus-associated.

Vbeta (60) and Jbeta (13) primers were used in the PCR. The table came from immunoSEQ multiplex PCR; TCRdb's copy has only in-frame clones and leaves some out. Of more than 90,000 clones in the sample, roughly 68% were seen once. The germline V gene has CDR1 LNHDA and CDR2 SQIVND (reference sequence). V lost 1 base, J lost 2 bases, and 11 bases lay in between. This CDR3 has 15 amino acids. As to this clone: What it binds is unknown.

The receptor's source is a woman aged 25 to 39 in good health and CMV-seronegative. The rearrangement uses TRBV19 and TRBJ1-1; no clear D gene. Source material: PBMCs. DNA of the CDR3: TGTGCCAGTAGTATAGGTCTACTCCGCAACACTGAAGCTTTCTTT. Translation gives CASSIGLLRNTEAFF.